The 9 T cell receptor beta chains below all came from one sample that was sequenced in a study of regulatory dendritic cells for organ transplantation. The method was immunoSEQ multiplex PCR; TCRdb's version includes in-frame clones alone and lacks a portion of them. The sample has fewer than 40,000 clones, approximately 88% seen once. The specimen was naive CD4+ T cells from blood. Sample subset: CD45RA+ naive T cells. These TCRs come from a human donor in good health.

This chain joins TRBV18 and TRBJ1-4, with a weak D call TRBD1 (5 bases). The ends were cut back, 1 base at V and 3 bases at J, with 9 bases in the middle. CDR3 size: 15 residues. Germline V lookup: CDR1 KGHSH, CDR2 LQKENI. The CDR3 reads CASSPRWGSNEKLFF. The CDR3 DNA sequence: TGTGCCAGCTCACCACGATGGGGGTCTAATGAAAAACTGTTTTTT.

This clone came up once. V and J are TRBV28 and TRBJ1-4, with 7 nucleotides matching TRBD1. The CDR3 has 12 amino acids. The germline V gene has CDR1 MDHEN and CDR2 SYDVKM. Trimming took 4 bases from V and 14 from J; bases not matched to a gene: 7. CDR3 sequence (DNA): TGTGCCAGCAGTTGGGGGACAGAAGTCCTGTTTTTT. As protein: CASSWGTEVLFF. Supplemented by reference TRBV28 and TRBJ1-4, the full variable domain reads DVKVTQSSRYLVKRTGEKVFLECVQDMDHENMFWYRQDPGLGLRLIYFSYDVKMKEKGDIPEGYSVSREKKERFSLILESASTNQTSMYLCASSWGTEVLFFGSGTQLSVL.

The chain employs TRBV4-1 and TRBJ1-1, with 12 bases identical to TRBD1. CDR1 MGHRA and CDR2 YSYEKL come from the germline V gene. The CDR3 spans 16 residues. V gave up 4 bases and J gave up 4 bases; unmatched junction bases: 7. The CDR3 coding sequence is TGCGCCAGCAGCCCGGGACAGGGGGCGCCGGGCACTGAAGCTTTCTTT. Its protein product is CASSPGQGAPGTEAFF.

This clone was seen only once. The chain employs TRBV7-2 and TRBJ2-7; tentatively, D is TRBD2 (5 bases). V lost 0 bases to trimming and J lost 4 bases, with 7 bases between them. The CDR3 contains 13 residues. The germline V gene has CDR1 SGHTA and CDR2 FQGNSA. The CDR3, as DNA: TGTGCCAGCAGCTTAGCGCGGGTATACGAGCAGTACTTC. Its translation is CASSLARVYEQYF.

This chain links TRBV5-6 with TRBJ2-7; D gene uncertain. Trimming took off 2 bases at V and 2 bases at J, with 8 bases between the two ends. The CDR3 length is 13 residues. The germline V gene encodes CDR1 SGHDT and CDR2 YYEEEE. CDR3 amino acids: CASSFPGAYEQYF. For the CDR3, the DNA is TGTGCCAGCAGCTTTCCCGGCGCCTACGAGCAGTACTTC.

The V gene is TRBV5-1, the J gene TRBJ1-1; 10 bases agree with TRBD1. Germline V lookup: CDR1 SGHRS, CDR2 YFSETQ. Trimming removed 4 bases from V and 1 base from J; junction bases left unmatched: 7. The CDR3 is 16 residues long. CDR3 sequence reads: CASSPGQGRRNTEAFF. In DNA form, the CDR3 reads TGCGCCAGCAGCCCGGGACAGGGGCGGAGGAACACTGAAGCTTTCTTT.

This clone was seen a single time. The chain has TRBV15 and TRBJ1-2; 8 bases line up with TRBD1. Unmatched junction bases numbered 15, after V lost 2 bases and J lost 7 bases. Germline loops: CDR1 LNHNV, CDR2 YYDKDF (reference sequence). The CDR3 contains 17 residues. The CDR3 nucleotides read TGTGCCACCAGCAGATCCGGGGGGGGACAGGCGTCTGGTGGCTACACCTTC. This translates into CATSRSGGGQASGGYTF.

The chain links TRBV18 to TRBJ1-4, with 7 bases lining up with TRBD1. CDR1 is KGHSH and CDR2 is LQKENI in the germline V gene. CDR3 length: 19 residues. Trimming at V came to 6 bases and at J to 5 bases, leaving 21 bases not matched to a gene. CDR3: CASSRVTGSQSGSNEKLFF. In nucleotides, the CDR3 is TGTGCCAGCTCCCGGGTGACAGGGAGTCAATCGGGGAGCAATGAAAAACTGTTTTTT.

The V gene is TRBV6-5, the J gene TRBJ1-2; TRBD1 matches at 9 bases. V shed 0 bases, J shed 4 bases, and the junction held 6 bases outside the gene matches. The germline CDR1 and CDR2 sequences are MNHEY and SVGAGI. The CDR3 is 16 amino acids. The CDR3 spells CASSYSGTGTGYGYTF. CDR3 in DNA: TGTGCCAGCAGTTACTCAGGGACAGGGACTGGCTATGGCTACACCTTC.